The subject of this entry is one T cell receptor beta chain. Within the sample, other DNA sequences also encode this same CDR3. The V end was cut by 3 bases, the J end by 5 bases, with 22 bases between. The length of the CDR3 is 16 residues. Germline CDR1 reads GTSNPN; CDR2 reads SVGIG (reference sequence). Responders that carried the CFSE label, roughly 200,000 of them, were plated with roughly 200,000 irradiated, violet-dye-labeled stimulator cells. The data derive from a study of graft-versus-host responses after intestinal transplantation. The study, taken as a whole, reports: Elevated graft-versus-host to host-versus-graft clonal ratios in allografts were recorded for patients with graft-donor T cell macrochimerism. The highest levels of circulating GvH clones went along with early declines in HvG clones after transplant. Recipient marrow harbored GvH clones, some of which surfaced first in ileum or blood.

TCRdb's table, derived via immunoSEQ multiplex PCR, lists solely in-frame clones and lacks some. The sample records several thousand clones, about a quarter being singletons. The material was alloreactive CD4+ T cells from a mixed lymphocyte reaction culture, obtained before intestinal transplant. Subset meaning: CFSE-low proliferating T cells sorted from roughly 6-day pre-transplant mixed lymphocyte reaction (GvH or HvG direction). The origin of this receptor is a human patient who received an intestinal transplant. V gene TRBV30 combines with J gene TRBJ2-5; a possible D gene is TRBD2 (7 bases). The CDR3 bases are TGTGCCTGGAGGGACGGGCTAGTTAGGGGGGGGGAGACCCAGTACTTC. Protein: CAWRDGLVRGGETQYF. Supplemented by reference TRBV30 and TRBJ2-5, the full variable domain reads SQTIHQWPATLVQPVGSPLSLECTVEGTSNPNLYWYRQAAGRGLQLLFYSVGIGQISSEVPQNLSASRPQDRQFILSSKKLLLSDSGFYLCAWRDGLVRGGETQYFGPGTRLLVL.